This T cell receptor (beta chain) came from a study of HIV-infected patients and healthy controls. This clonotype was counted at least ten times. Its target is unknown. Whole-study findings and limits: Size-matched repertoire data failed to replicate the apparent Gini index recovery after therapy in HIV-infected patients. Only sixteen HIV-infected individuals were processed, a major limit on how widely findings apply. Compared with controls, mean Gini indices were significantly raised in HIV-infected repertoires, possibly indicating oligoclonality.

The repertoire came from unfractionated whole blood and reflected all unsorted peripheral T cells. Reverse transcription used about 500 ng RNA and constant-region primers for alpha and beta. Separate chain-specific third strand synthesis with multiplexing indices produced the alpha and beta libraries. Two random hexamers, added before amplification and joined, formed each molecule's 12-nucleotide barcode. Each CDR3 protein gets one entry after TCRdb re-called the 5' RACE reads with MiXCR. The sample lists 13,000 to 15,000 distinct CDR3 sequences; roughly a tenth were seen once. V lost 7 bases to trimming and J lost 5 bases; unmatched junction nucleotides: 13. The CDR3 has 17 residues. CDR1 and CDR2 from the germline V gene are SGHAT and FQNNGV.

Source material: blood. The V and J genes are TRBV11-2 and TRBJ2-2; 10 nucleotides match TRBD2. The origin of this receptor is an adult in good health. CDR3 coding DNA: TGTGCCAGCAAAAGAATAGCGGGAGGCGGTGTGACCGGGGAGCTGTTTTTT. It specifies CASKRIAGGGVTGELFF.